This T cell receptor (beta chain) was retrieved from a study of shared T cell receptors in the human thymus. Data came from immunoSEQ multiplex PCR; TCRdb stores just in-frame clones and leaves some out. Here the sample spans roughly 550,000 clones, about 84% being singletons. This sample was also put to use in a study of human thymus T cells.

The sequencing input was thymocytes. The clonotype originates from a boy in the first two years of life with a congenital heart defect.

The CDR3, as DNA: TGTGCCATCCGGGACTTTTCAGATACGCAGTATTTT. This gives the protein CAIRDFSDTQYF. The V and J genes are TRBV10-3 and TRBJ2-3; a weak D match, TRBD2 (6 bases). The germline V and J ends were trimmed by 8 bases and 4 bases, with 10 bases remaining between them. This CDR3 contains 12 residues. CDR1 is ENHRY, CDR2 SYGVKD, per germline.